Shown below are 9 T cell receptor beta chains from a single sample sequenced in a study of T cells in Graves' hyperthyroidism and ophthalmopathy. TCR beta CDR3 regions were amplified from RNA transcripts. Primed by the HTBI set, a first-round RT-PCR was run on the TCR CDR3. TCRdb re-derived calls from the multiplex PCR reads in MiXCR, one entry per CDR3 protein. The sample lists hundreds of thousands of distinct CDR3 sequences, around 15% occurring once. The source material was blood. These receptors came from a woman in her thirties or forties with Graves' ophthalmopathy.

This clonotype was counted many times. The V and J genes are TRBV5-1 and TRBJ2-7; TRBD2 matches at 14 bases. J gave up 6 bases and V 4 bases, and 15 bases lay outside the gene matches. The CDR3 spans 18 residues. Per germline, CDR1 SGHRS and CDR2 YFSETQ. The CDR3 spells CASSPGLAGAPTLGEQYF. CDR3 nucleotides: TGCGCCAGCAGCCCGGGACTAGCGGGAGCCCCCACTTTGGGCGAGCAGTACTTC.

This clonotype came up once. Relative to the germline gene, one junction end is altered; a read error may explain this. This chain links TRBV7-8 with TRBJ2-1; D is unclear. Germline V gene lookup returns CDR1 SGHVS and CDR2 FQNEAQ. The CDR3 is made up of 13 amino acids. DNA for the CDR3: TGTGCCAGCAGCTTAGGTGGTTACAATGAGCAGTCCTTC. As protein: CASSLGGYNEQSF.

At least ten counts were recorded for this clonotype. The chain couples TRBV2 to TRBJ2-3; D perhaps matches TRBD2 (6 bases). Trimming took off 3 bases at V and 0 bases at J, with 10 bases between the two ends. CDR1 SNHLY and CDR2 FYNNEI come from the germline V gene. The CDR3 loop spans 15 amino acids. CDR3: CASSDLAISTDTQYF. The CDR3 DNA reads as TGTGCCAGCAGTGATCTAGCGATTAGCACAGATACGCAGTATTTT.

There are a few counts of this clonotype. This chain connects TRBV6-7 to TRBJ1-1; perhaps TRBD1 as D (5 bases). TRBV6-7 is identified as an open reading frame with a role that is uncertain. V was trimmed by 0 bases and J by 4 bases, leaving 15 bases between them. This CDR3 contains 16 residues. This chain's CDR3 is CASSYSGGREITEAFF. Here the CDR3 DNA reads TGTGCCAGCAGTTACTCGGGGGGAAGAGAGATCACTGAAGCTTTCTTT.

This clonotype was seen repeatedly, ten times or more. The rearrangement links TRBV7-9 to TRBJ2-7; possibly TRBD1 or TRBD2 for D (5 bases each). CDR1 and CDR2 (germline): SEHNR, FQNEAQ (reference sequence). With 4 bases removed from V and 3 bases from J, the gap between germline ends came to 10 bases. The CDR3 contains 13 residues. For the CDR3, the DNA is TGTGCCAGCAGCTCGCAGGGAGACTACGAGCAGTACTTC. Its protein is CASSSQGDYEQYF. The variable domain in full, with the rest retrieved from reference TRBV7-9 and TRBJ2-7, is DTGVSQNPRHKITKRGQNVTFRCDPISEHNRLYWYRQTLGQGPEFLTYFQNEAQLEKSRLLSDRFSAERPKGSFSTLEIQRTEQGDSAMYLCASSSQGDYEQYFGPGTRLTVT.

Ten or more counts support this clonotype. The chain links TRBV11-3 to TRBJ2-5; maybe TRBD1 (6 bases). Germline CDR1 SGHNT, CDR2 YENEEA. V dropped 3 bases and J dropped 2 bases, with 10 bases sitting between them. CDR3 length: 14 residues. CDR3 residues: CASSLNRAQETQYF. As DNA, the CDR3 is TGTGCCAGCAGCTTGAACAGGGCTCAAGAGACCCAGTACTTC.

Details on this clonotype: A read error may be the cause here, since a much bigger clone is one base away. J is TRBJ2-1 and V is TRBV3-1, with D tentatively TRBD1 (6 bases). Germline CDR1 reads LGHDT; CDR2 reads YNNKEL (reference sequence). This CDR3 contains 12 residues. The V and J ends lost 2 bases and 10 bases respectively, with 9 bases between them. This chain's CDR3 is CASSQTGREQFF. The CDR3 DNA follows: TGTGCCAGCAGCCAAACAGGGCGAGAGCAGTTCTTC.

The chain links TRBV5-1 to TRBJ2-1; TRBD2 aligns across 10 bases. Germline V CDR1 and CDR2: SGHRS, YFSETQ. CDR3 length: 15 amino acids. Trimming cost V 2 bases and J 5 bases; bases outside gene matches: 4. CDR3 in DNA: TGCGCCAGCAGCTTCACTAGCGGGGCCCACAATGAGCAGTTCTTC. Its translation is CASSFTSGAHNEQFF.

V and J are TRBV7-6 and TRBJ2-1; D may be TRBD1 (5 bases). CDR1 and CDR2 from the germline V gene are SGHVS and FNYEAQ. V was clipped by 4 bases and J by 4 bases, with 11 bases between them. The CDR3 covers 14 residues. The CDR3 region has the DNA TGTGCCAGCAGCTCTTCTCAGGGATACAATGAGCAGTTCTTC. This translates into CASSSSQGYNEQFF.